This T cell receptor (beta chain) was identified during a study of cytomegalovirus exposure and HLA in healthy donors. Study results and limitations: Being productive about 90% or about 30% of the time was typical of most TCR beta V segments in an earlier analysis.

Regarding this clone: Antigen specificity is unknown.

PCR primers comprised 60 Vbeta and 13 Jbeta primers. Measured with immunoSEQ multiplex PCR; TCRdb has only the in-frame clones, and not every one. The sample includes roughly 160,000 clones, approximately 72% seen only once; the top ten take around 2.6%. CDR1 is MNHNS, CDR2 SASEGT, per germline. Trimming shortened V by 9 bases and J by 4 bases, and 10 bases separated the two germline ends. The CDR3 contains 13 residues. This TCR came from a female donor in good health and CMV-seronegative. Specimen: PBMCs. The rearrangement links TRBV6-1 to TRBJ2-6; D not resolved. CDR3 coding DNA: TGTGCCAGTCAGGTCTACGGGGCCAACGTCCTGACTTTC. This encodes CASQVYGANVLTF.